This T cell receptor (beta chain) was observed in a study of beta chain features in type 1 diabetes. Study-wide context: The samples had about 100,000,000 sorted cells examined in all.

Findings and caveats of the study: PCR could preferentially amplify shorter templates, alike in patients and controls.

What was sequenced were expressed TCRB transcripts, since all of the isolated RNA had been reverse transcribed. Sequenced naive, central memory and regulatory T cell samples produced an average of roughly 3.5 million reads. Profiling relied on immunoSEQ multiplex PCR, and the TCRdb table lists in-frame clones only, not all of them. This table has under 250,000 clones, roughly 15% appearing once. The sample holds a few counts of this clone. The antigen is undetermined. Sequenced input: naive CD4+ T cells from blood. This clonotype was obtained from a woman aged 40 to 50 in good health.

The DNA of the CDR3 is TGTGCCAGCAGCTGGGACAGATACACCGGGGAGCTGTTTTTT. It yields the protein CASSWDRYTGELFF. The chain carries TRBV6-1 and TRBJ2-2, with TRBD1 matching over 7 bases. Germline V CDR1 and CDR2: MNHNS, SASEGT. After removal of 6 bases from V and 3 bases from J, the junction contained 4 bases not matched to a gene. This CDR3 has 14 residues.